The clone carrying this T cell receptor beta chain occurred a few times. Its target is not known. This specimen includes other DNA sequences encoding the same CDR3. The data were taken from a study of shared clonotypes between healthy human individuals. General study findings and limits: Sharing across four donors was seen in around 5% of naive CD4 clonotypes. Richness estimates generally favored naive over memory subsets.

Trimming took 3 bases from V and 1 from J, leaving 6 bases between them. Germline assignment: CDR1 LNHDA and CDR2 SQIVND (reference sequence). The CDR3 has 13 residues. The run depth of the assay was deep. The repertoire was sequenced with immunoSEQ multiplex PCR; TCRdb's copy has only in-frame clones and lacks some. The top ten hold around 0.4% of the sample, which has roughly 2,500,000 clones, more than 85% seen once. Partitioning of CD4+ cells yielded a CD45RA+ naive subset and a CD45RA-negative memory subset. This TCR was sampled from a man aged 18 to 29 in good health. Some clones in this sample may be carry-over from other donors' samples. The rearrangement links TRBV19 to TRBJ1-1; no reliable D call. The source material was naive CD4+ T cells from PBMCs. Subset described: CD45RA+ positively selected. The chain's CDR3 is CASSIGPNTEAFF. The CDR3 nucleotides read TGTGCCAGTAGTATTGGGCCGAACACTGAAGCTTTCTTT.